Reported below is one T cell receptor beta chain. The germline V and J ends were trimmed by 1 base and 2 bases, with 5 bases remaining between them. Germline loops: CDR1 MNHEY, CDR2 SVGAGI. The CDR3 length is 13 residues. This specimen comes from a study of control samples from healthy donors and cancer patients. TCRdb's copy holds only in-frame clones and misses some; the assay was immunoSEQ multiplex PCR. The data contain under 100,000 clones, about nine tenths of them seen just once; the ten biggest clones take up about an eighth. The receptor comes from a woman in her 70s in good health. This chain connects TRBV6-5 to TRBJ1-1; D is undetermined. Sequencing input: blood. Here the CDR3 DNA reads TGTGCCAGCAGTTACTACTCTAACACTGAAGCTTTCTTT. It translates to CASSYYSNTEAFF.